The 6 T cell receptor beta chains below were found in one sample sequenced in a study of T-cell memory formation after mild COVID-19. TCRdb redid the calling of the 5' RACE reads with MiXCR, one entry per CDR3 protein. The repertoire holds a few hundred thousand distinct CDR3 sequences, with less than 20% as singletons. Input material: PBMCs or a T cell subset sorted from them (not recorded which). These TCRs come from a man younger than 35 who had mild COVID-19 (a few samples of this study predate the infection). Cell type and time point are not known.

This clonotype was recorded a few times. This sequence joins TRBV6-2 or TRBV6-3 and TRBJ2-1, with no clear D. Germline V gene lookup returns CDR1 MNHEY and CDR2 SVGEGT. The V gene lost 8 bases and the J gene lost 4 bases, with 9 bases spanning the gap. CDR3 size: 12 residues. The CDR3 reads CASAKGYNEQFF. The CDR3 DNA is TGTGCCAGCGCGAAAGGGTACAATGAGCAGTTCTTC.

The genes are TRBV15 and TRBJ2-5, with a possible D match to TRBD1 (6 bases). CDR3 length: 15 amino acids. CDR1 is LNHNV, CDR2 YYDKDF, per germline (reference sequence). V lost 4 bases and J 2 bases, leaving 14 bases between the germline ends. The CDR3 DNA is TGTGCCACCAGCATAGCAGGGACACAACAAGAGACCCAGTACTTC. Translated: CATSIAGTQQETQYF.

This clonotype appeared a few times. The rearrangement joins TRBV5-6 to TRBJ2-1; tentative D call: TRBD1 (5 bases). The CDR3 is made up of 11 amino acids. Trimming took off 1 base at V and 10 bases at J, with 6 bases between the two ends. The germline CDR1 and CDR2 sequences are SGHDT and YYEEEE. CDR3: CASSLPGEQFF. CDR3 DNA: TGTGCCAGCAGCTTGCCAGGGGAGCAGTTCTTC.

This clonotype was counted many times. The V and J genes are TRBV6-5 and TRBJ2-7; 9 nucleotides align to TRBD2. J gave up 3 bases and V 2 bases, and 11 bases lay outside the gene matches. The CDR3 has 17 amino acids. The germline V gene encodes CDR1 MNHEY and CDR2 SVGAGI. The CDR3 reads CASSYKRGVIPIYEQYF. DNA of the CDR3: TGTGCCAGCAGTTACAAGCGGGGGGTCATTCCAATCTACGAGCAGTACTTC.

This chain joins TRBV19 and TRBJ2-3, with TRBD2 identical over 13 bases. Per the germline V gene, CDR1 is LNHDA and CDR2 is SQIVND (reference sequence). The CDR3 runs 18 residues. V lost 1 base, J lost 2 bases, and 6 bases stayed unmatched. This CDR3 is CASSIVGLAGAITDTQYF. Written as DNA, the CDR3 is TGTGCCAGTAGTATAGTCGGACTAGCGGGGGCCATCACAGATACGCAGTATTTT.

The V gene is TRBV6-5, the J gene TRBJ1-6; no reliable D call. V was clipped by 2 bases and J by 7 bases, with 15 bases between them. The CDR3 is 16 residues long. CDR1 is MNHEY and CDR2 is SVGAGI in the germline V gene. In nucleotides, the CDR3 is TGTGCCAGCAGTTACGGAACCGACGGAGCAAATTCACCCCTCCACTTT. Residues: CASSYGTDGANSPLHF.